This T cell receptor beta chain was retrieved from a study of cytomegalovirus exposure and HLA in healthy donors (dated by TCRdb to about 2017). In the study overall: An earlier analysis of approximately 600 of the donors reported more than 250 Gb of sequence data and 117 million unique TCR beta sequences from roughly 180 million T cells. In a later genetic analysis, genome-wide SNP genotypes for about 55% of the roughly 670 donors were used, and that subset was treated as a discovery cohort. Among the roughly 390 genotyped donors, under 90% belonged to the genetic ancestry cluster associated with self-reported Caucasian donors. In a later analysis, previously published TCR beta repertoires from several hundred donors were re-analyzed and high-resolution HLA genotyping was added so that TCR occurrence patterns could be studied. Across around 400 genotyped donors of the cohort, an average of about 240,000 unique TCR beta nucleotide sequences per donor were sequenced, and 15% to 20% of those sequences were non-productive. The aim of the study was to test whether cataloging public T cell receptors could identify signatures of past pathogen exposure. A handful of DR-DQ haplotypes were treated as single units for association and clustering because of strong linkage in the cohort. Along with the roughly 610-subject first cohort, a separate validation cohort of over 90 different subjects was used. Typing coverage differed by locus: A, B, C, DRB1 and DQB1 were typed in roughly 620-630 donors, DQA1 in approximately 520, DPA1 in 600 to 610, and DPB1 in about 450. High-throughput TCR immunosequencing, statistical association of individual TCRs with disease status, and machine learning were combined to predict cytomegalovirus infection status. In an earlier analysis of 587 of the donors, high-throughput TCR beta sequencing was used to judge whether each TCR beta V gene segment behaved as functional or pseudogenic. Donor age, sex, ethnicity and CMV serostatus were compiled together with the repertoire data. Every discovery cohort repertoire had been produced on one sequencing platform. Rather than using new phenotypic data, the later analysis identified candidate immune exposures from TCR beta sequences and from how often those sequences occurred across donors. Both class I and class II loci were covered by HLA typing, at four-digit resolution. Roughly 300 gigabases of sequencing data and around 85 million unique TCR sequences made up an early release that covered approximately 700 HLA-typed donors. The study used immunosequencing to profile the T cell repertoires of around 600 subjects and linked those repertoires to cytomegalovirus serostatus. Overall study outcomes, separate from this receptor: A later genetic analysis reported fewer N-insertions in productive TCRs among donors in an Asian-associated ancestry cluster than the approximately 670-donor mean. Most TCR sequences were seen in very few donors, while some public TCRs were found in many individuals. A few of the identified cytomegalovirus-associated TCR beta chains were confirmed in vitro to be specific for cytomegalovirus antigens. For the cohort, immune exposure information was limited to CMV serostatus. In this cohort, only TCR beta chains were sequenced, and detectable features were limited by the absence of alpha or paired-chain data. Several of the top co-occurrence clusters appeared to be linked to parvovirus B19, influenza, CMV and Epstein-Barr virus, according to a later analysis. A further reported finding was that TCR beta sequences accurately predicted the HLA-A and HLA-B alleles for most subjects in the first cohort. Because HLA typing was missing for some donors at each locus, association tests included only the typed subset. According to a later analysis, TCR association rates differed among HLA loci, with DRB1 alleles showing the most associated TCRs and HLA-C alleles showing the fewest. When HLA alleles, especially DR and DQ, strongly co-occurred, attributing TCR associations to individual alleles was difficult. A total of about 180 TCR beta chains were listed by the study as associated with cytomegalovirus. Broadly in line with IMGT annotations, most TCR beta V segments showed up in productive rearrangements about 87% or about 30% of the time in an earlier analysis of some 590 of the donors. It was suggested by the authors that the approach could potentially be generalized to other disease states and immunological phenotypes. Linkage disequilibrium might explain the correlated functional status among segregating V segments, but an unknown experimental factor could not be excluded. Most CMV-associated TCR beta chains appeared to be HLA-restricted in a later analysis, and the HLA associations seemed to be driven largely by CMV exposure. The classifier was reported to diagnose cytomegalovirus status with high specificity and sensitivity in both the original cohort and the validation cohort. Roughly uniform sequencing depth across donors was assumed in presence/absence analyses, although this assumption may not hold. In a later genetic analysis, a missense DCLRE1C variant was associated with V-gene and J-gene trimming of TCR beta chains, and the association was replicated in an independent cohort. Because the 87-base-pair reads could not distinguish some IMGT-functional V segments, including TRBV6-2 and TRBV6-3, those segments were excluded. Compared with equally common non-associated chains, HLA-associated TCR beta chains in a later analysis were more clonally expanded and had lower generation probabilities. A group of highly shared sequence variants was considered likely to be a technical artifact of the sequencing pipeline. The earlier analysis of some 540 of the donors excluded roughly 16 rarely observed V segments, including chromosome 9 orphons, because counts were too low. At a false discovery rate of 0.05, a later analysis linked around 15,000 TCR beta sequences to specific HLA alleles.

The germline ends are 16 bases apart after V is trimmed by 7 bases and J by 4 bases. CDR1 and CDR2, looked up from the germline V gene, are SGHTA and FQGTGA. The CDR3, cysteine through phenylalanine, is 15 amino acids long. The CDR3 DNA has 45 bases and is translated from base 1. The cohort comprised fewer than 700 healthy bone marrow donors. At the time of sampling, every cohort member was nominally healthy, though immune exposures that went unrecorded were likely present. The donor was CMV seronegative and belonged to the group of approximately 320 seronegative cohort members. Every donor gave a peripheral blood sample, and the peripheral blood mononuclear cells from that sample were used for TCR beta sequencing. The Qiagen DNeasy Blood Extraction Kit was used to extract genomic DNA from the blood cell samples. With regard to this clone: The clone's antigen remains unknown.

Library prep was done by the immunoSEQ multiplex PCR assay. The multiplex PCR relied on a mix of 60 forward primers for TCR Vbeta segments and 13 reverse primers for TCR Jbeta segments. A multiplex PCR assay on genomic DNA amplified the CDR3 region of rearranged TCR beta genes. The amplified TCR beta libraries were sequenced on the Illumina HiSeq System as 87-base-pair reads. The original pipeline was this. A later analysis counted about 80 million unique TCR beta chains across the 690 or so repertoires, and 10 million to 11 million of these chains were shared by at least two donors. Raw reads were error-corrected and collapsed into unique sequences with a nearest-neighbor algorithm that merged closely related sequences to remove PCR and sequencing errors. CDR3 sequences were aligned to IMGT reference sequences to assign V, D and J gene segments. Each retained sequence needed at least a six-nucleotide match to both a V gene segment and a J gene segment. Rearrangements were classified as productive when the CDR3 lacked stop codons and remained in frame with V and J, and all other rearrangements were classified as non-productive. CDR3 was defined by IMGT convention, running from the second conserved V-encoded cysteine to the conserved J-encoded phenylalanine. The earlier analysis of about 620 of the donors excluded sequences that lacked an unambiguous match to a single V gene segment. An earlier analysis of about 600 of the donors called V segments functional above 56.7% productive rearrangements and segregating when the between-donor standard deviation exceeded 5%. A statistical classification framework was built for diagnosing cytomegalovirus status from the catalog of TCR beta chain sequences. V and J gene assignment, in a later analysis, came from comparing TCR nucleotide sequences with IMGT/GENE-DB human TR gene sequences. In a later analysis, CDR3 sequences and most-parsimonious VDJ recombination scenarios were assigned using the TCRdist pipeline. In a later analysis, each TCR beta chain was defined by its CDR3 amino acid sequence together with its V-gene family, and reads lacking a unique V-gene family were excluded. A later analysis removed 550 to 700 highly shared, low-generation-probability nucleotide sequences to deal with suspected cross-contamination and a sequencing artifact. A later analysis calculated a clonal expansion index for each public chain from normalized within-repertoire ranks of inferred template counts. Generation probabilities in a later analysis came from a VDJ recombination model fitted to out-of-frame rearrangements, and those results were checked against IGoR. Hypergeometric tests were used in a later analysis to score TCR-TCR, TCR-HLA and TCR-CMV co-occurrence, with a repertoire-size bias correction applied to the TCR pairs. To estimate false discovery rates, a later analysis permuted the HLA or CMV assignments 20 times. A later analysis grouped co-occurring TCRs with DBSCAN, adding TCRdist sequence similarity when clustering within HLA-allele-positive subsets. For co-occurrence clustering, repertoires with fewer than 30,000 or more than 120,000 public chains were excluded, along with five or six repertoires with anomalous nucleotide sharing. The clones in this table, taken by TCRdb from immuneACCESS, are in-frame only. Not every clone is retained; where verified, under half of the shortfall comes from an unresolved V gene, and the cause of the rest is unknown. V, J and clone size were drawn from that table, and D and trimming were deduced from the DNA. This sample's table has entries for about 110,000 clones. Together, the top ten hold 3.5% to 4.5% of the sample.

This receptor chain uses TRBV7-3 and TRBJ2-2; D gene: possibly TRBD2, on 6 matching bases. The sequenced material came from PBMCs. The sequence was collected from a man younger than 45 in good health and CMV-seronegative. The CDR3 loop reads CASTFGGRSTGELFF. The base sequence is TGTGCCAGCACCTTCGGGGGACGGAGCACCGGGGAGCTGTTTTTT.